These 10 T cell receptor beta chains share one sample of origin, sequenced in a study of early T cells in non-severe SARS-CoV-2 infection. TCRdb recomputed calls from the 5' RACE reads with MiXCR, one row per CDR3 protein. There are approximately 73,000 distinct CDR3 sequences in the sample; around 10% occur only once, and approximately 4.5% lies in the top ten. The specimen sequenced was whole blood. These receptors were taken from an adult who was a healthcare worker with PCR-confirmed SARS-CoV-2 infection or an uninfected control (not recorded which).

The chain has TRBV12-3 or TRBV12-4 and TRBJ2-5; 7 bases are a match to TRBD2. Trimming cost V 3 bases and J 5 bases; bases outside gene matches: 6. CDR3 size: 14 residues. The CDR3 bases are TGTGCCAGCAGTTTTTCGGGGGGTGGCGAGACCCAGTACTTC. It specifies CASSFSGGGETQYF.

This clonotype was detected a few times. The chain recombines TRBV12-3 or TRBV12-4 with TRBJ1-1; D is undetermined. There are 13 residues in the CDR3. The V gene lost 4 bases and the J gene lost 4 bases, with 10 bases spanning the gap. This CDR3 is CASSSQMATEAFF. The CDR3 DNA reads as TGTGCCAGCAGTTCTCAAATGGCCACTGAAGCTTTCTTT.

The DNA of the CDR3 is TGCGCCAGCAGCGGAGCGGGCTATGGCTACACCTTC. It codes for CASSGAGYGYTF. The chain employs TRBV4-3 and TRBJ1-2; no firm D call. There are 12 residues in the CDR3. The V gene lost 5 bases and the J gene lost 4 bases, with 8 bases spanning the gap. From germline, CDR1 is LGHNA and CDR2 YSLEER.

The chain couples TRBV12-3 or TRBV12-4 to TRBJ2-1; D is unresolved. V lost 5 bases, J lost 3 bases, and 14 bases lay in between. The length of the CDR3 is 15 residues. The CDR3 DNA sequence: TGTGCCAGCAGTCTTGACTCTACCTACTACAATGAGCAGTTCTTC. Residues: CASSLDSTYYNEQFF.

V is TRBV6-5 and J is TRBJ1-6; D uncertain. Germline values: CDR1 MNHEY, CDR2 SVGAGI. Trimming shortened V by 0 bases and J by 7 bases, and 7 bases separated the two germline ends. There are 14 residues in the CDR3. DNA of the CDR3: TGTGCCAGCAGTTACTCGATCGGGAATTCACCCCTCCACTTT. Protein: CASSYSIGNSPLHF.

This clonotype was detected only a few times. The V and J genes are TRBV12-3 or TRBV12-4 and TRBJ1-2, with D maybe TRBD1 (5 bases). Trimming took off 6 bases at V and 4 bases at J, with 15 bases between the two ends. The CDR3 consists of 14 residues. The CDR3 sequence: CASSSSTGSYGYTF. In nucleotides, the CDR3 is TGTGCCAGCAGCTCCTCAACAGGTTCCTATGGCTACACCTTC.

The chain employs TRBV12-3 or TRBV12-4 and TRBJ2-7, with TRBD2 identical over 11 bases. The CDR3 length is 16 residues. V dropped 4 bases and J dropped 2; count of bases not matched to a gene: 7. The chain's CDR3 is CASSSPTSGVTYEQYF. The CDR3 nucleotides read TGTGCCAGCAGTTCCCCGACTAGCGGGGTCACCTACGAGCAGTACTTC.

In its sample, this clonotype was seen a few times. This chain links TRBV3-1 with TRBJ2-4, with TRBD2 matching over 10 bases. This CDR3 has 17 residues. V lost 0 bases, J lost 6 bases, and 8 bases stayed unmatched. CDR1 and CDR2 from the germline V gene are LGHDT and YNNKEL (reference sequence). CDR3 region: CASSQDQLAGARNIQYF. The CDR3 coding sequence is TGTGCCAGCAGCCAAGATCAGCTAGCGGGGGCTAGAAACATTCAGTACTTC. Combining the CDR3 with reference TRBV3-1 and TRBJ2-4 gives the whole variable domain DTAVSQTPKYLVTQMGNDKSIKCEQNLGHDTMYWYKQDSKKFLKIMFSYNNKELIINETVPNRFSPKSPDKAHLNLHINSLELGDSAVYFCASSQDQLAGARNIQYFGAGTRLSVL.

The CDR3 bases are TGTGCCAGTAGCTGGCTGGGGGCTGGCGAGCAGTACTTC. This codes for CASSWLGAGEQYF. The chain carries TRBV19 and TRBJ2-7, with D maybe TRBD1 (6 bases). This CDR3 is 13 amino acids long. Trimming pared 6 bases from V and 6 bases from J, leaving 15 bases between. Germline V gene lookup returns CDR1 LNHDA and CDR2 SQIVND (reference sequence).

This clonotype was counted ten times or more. This CDR3 is CASSLGEDRFYGYTF. For the CDR3, the DNA is TGTGCCAGCAGCTTGGGCGAGGACCGATTCTATGGCTACACCTTC. The V gene is TRBV5-4, the J gene TRBJ1-2; D unclear. Per germline, CDR1 SGHNT and CDR2 YYREEE (reference sequence). This CDR3 region has 15 residues. Trimming took off 0 bases at V and 4 bases at J, with 13 bases between the two ends.